This record covers a single TCR beta chain. Its antigen is as yet unknown. The method was immunoSEQ multiplex PCR; TCRdb's version includes in-frame clones alone and lacks a portion of them. The sample has some 95,000 clones, less than 90% seen once. The data are from a study of T cell responses to AZD1222 COVID-19 vaccine. Study details: Investigators merged groups given second doses at roughly 4 or roughly 12 weeks.

From germline, CDR1 is GTSNPN and CDR2 SVGIG (reference sequence). This CDR3 has 12 amino acids. Trimming removed 3 bases at V and 2 bases at J, with 8 bases between. Findings and limits, study-wide: In all cases, repertoires were sampled only after the peak T cell response. After two AZD1222 doses, spike-specific TCR breadth and depth rose versus day 0. Reports say nearly half of spike-specific TCRs go after unmutated variant regions.

The material was peripheral blood, obtained on day 0 of AZD1222 vaccination. The receptor comes from an adult in good health. The gene calls are TRBV30 and TRBJ2-7; maybe TRBD1 (5 bases). CDR3 sequence (DNA): TGTGCCTGGAGGACAGAAACCTACGAGCAGTACTTC. Its protein is CAWRTETYEQYF.